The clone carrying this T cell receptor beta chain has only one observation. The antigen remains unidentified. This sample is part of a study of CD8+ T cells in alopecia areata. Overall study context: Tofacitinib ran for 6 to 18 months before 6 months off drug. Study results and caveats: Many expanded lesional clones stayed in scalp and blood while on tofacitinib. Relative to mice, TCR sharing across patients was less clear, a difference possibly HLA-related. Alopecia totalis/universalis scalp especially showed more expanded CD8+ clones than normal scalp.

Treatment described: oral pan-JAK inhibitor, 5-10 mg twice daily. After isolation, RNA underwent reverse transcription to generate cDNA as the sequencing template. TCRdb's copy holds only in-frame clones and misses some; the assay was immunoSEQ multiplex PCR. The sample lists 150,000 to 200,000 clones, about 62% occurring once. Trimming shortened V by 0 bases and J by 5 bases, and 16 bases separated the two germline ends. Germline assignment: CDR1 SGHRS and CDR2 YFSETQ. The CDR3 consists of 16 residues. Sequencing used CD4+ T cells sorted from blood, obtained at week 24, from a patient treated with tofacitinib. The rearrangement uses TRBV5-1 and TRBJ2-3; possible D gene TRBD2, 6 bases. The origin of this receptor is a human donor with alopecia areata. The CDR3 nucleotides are TGCGCCAGCAGCTTGGGGTTAGCGGTGCGGGTAGATACGCAGTATTTT. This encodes CASSLGLAVRVDTQYF.